The 29 T cell receptor beta chains given below trace back to one sample, sequenced in a study of post-analysis software for immune sequencing data. Findings and caveats of the study: Patients had higher frequencies than controls of a handful of TRBV segments, including TRBV5-6, TRBV5-1 and TRBV20-1.

TCR beta cDNA libraries had unique molecular identifiers. Each CDR3 protein gets one entry after TCRdb re-called the PCR reads with MiXCR. The table includes approximately 180,000 distinct CDR3 sequences, 30% detected once. Their antigens remain unidentified. Input material: blood. The receptor source for this set is a girl between 5 and 17 years old with multiple sclerosis.

The V call is TRBV4-2, the J call TRBJ2-7; 7 positions agree with TRBD2. V shed 1 base, J shed 5 bases, and the junction held 8 bases outside the gene matches. Germline-derived CDR1 and CDR2 are LGHNA and YNFKEQ. This CDR3 comprises 15 residues. CDR3 sequence reads: CASSQGSGEDHEQYF. The CDR3 coding sequence is TGTGCCAGCAGCCAAGGGAGCGGGGAGGACCACGAGCAGTACTTC.

This clonotype was recorded many times. The J gene is TRBJ1-6, the V gene TRBV6-1; D is unclear. Germline V lookup: CDR1 MNHNS, CDR2 SASEGT. This CDR3 contains 15 residues. V lost 2 bases and J lost 8, with 13 bases in between. The CDR3 region is CASSEINLSDSPLHF. The CDR3, as DNA: TGTGCCAGCAGTGAAATAAACTTATCGGATTCACCCCTCCACTTT.

The CDR3 DNA follows: TGTGCCAGCAACCTAGCGGGATTGCTCCCAGATACGCAGTATTTT. Translation gives CASNLAGLLPDTQYF. This sequence joins TRBV12-3 or TRBV12-4 and TRBJ2-3, with 9 bases fitting TRBD2. The CDR3 runs to 15 residues. J gave up 4 bases and V 7 bases, and 9 bases lay outside the gene matches.

This clonotype was counted once. With a much larger clone just one base away, this may be a read error. The V and J genes are TRBV5-1 and TRBJ2-1; TRBD1 might be the D (5 bases). From germline, CDR1 is SGHRS and CDR2 YFSETQ. The CDR3 has 15 residues. The CDR3 nucleotides are TGCGCCAGCAGCTTAGGTCAGGGAATGGACAATGTGCAGTTCTTC. This translates into CASSLGQGMDNVQFF.

This clonotype occurred a few times. J is TRBJ1-1 and V is TRBV12-3 or TRBV12-4; D gene unclear. The CDR3 length is 15 residues. V lost 1 base, J lost 1 base, and 10 bases lay in between. CDR3 amino acids: CASSLVGSWNTEAFF. The CDR3, as DNA: TGTGCCAGCAGTTTAGTAGGGAGCTGGAACACTGAAGCTTTCTTT.

The table lists this clonotype with a few counts. The V gene is TRBV27, the J gene TRBJ2-7, with D hard to call. Looked up from germline, CDR1 is MNHEY and CDR2 is SMNVEV (reference sequence). Trimming stripped 4 bases from V and 2 bases from J, with 12 bases between. There are 14 residues in the CDR3. The DNA of the CDR3 is TGTGCCAGCAGTTATTCGACGGCAACCTACGAGCAGTACTTC. This codes for CASSYSTATYEQYF.

This clonotype was observed at least ten times. This rearrangement joins TRBV5-1 to TRBJ2-7; D remains ambiguous. The germline CDR1 and CDR2 sequences are SGHRS and YFSETQ. CDR3 size: 11 residues. Trimming took 1 base from V and 7 from J, leaving 6 bases between them. The CDR3 reads CASSLNEEQYF. The CDR3 DNA sequence: TGCGCCAGCAGCTTGAACGAGGAGCAGTACTTC.

This clonotype was detected a few times. The chain recombines TRBV25-1 with TRBJ2-1; perhaps TRBD2 as D (5 bases). Germline values: CDR1 MGHDK, CDR2 SYGVNS. The CDR3 is 13 residues long. Trimming removed 3 bases from V and 8 bases from J, with 11 bases in between. CDR3 region: CASSEASWDEQFF. DNA for the CDR3: TGTGCCAGCAGTGAGGCTAGCTGGGATGAGCAGTTCTTC.

Details on this clonotype: This sequence may be a read error, since a much larger clone differs from it by one base. The chain links TRBV20-1 to TRBJ2-3, with TRBD2 matching over 7 bases. Germline assignment: CDR1 DFQATT and CDR2 SNEGSKA (reference sequence). This CDR3 has 15 residues. The CDR3 region is CRAPIGPSGTDTQYF. The DNA of the CDR3 is TGCCGTGCGCCCATCGGACCTAGCGGAACAGATACGCAGTATTTT.

Here the CDR3 DNA reads TGCAGTGCCTTCGGGGTATCCTACAATGAGCAGTTCTTC. It specifies CSAFGVSYNEQFF. The chain carries TRBV20-1 and TRBJ2-1, with D possibly matching TRBD2 (5 bases). The CDR3 runs to 13 residues. Trimming pared 6 bases from V and 1 base from J, leaving 10 bases between. Germline CDR1 DFQATT, CDR2 SNEGSKA (reference sequence).

Regarding this clonotype: Being one base from a much bigger clone, this may be a read error. The J gene is TRBJ2-7, the V gene TRBV6-6; no clear D. The V gene lost 0 bases and the J gene lost 5 bases, with 11 bases spanning the gap. The V gene's germline CDR1 is MNHNY and CDR2 SVGAGI (reference sequence). The CDR3 has 14 residues. The CDR3 DNA reads TGTGCCAGCAGTTACTCCAAGGGATCCAACGAGCAGTACTTC. Its translation: CASSYSKGSNEQYF.

This clonotype was observed at least ten times. The V call is TRBV28, the J call TRBJ2-1; D remains ambiguous. The germline gives CDR1 MDHEN, CDR2 SYDVKM. This CDR3 spans 16 amino acids. Trimming took 2 bases from V and 2 from J, leaving 13 bases between them. Here the CDR3 reads CASSLGPDLPYNEQFF. CDR3 coding DNA: TGTGCCAGCAGTTTAGGTCCGGATCTGCCCTACAATGAGCAGTTCTTC.

This clonotype was detected only a few times. The rearrangement joins TRBV4-2 to TRBJ2-1; possible D gene TRBD2, 5 bases. The germline V gene has CDR1 LGHNA and CDR2 YNFKEQ. The length of the CDR3 is 19 residues. V was cut by 0 bases and J by 0 bases, with 18 bases left in between. This chain's CDR3 is CASSQEGGQTIYSYNEQFF. Here the CDR3 DNA reads TGTGCCAGCAGCCAAGAAGGAGGCCAGACAATCTACTCCTACAATGAGCAGTTCTTC.

Turning to this clonotype: Being one base from a much bigger clone, this may be a read error. The gene calls are TRBV4-2 and TRBJ2-3; D assignment may be TRBD1 or TRBD2 (6 bases each). V was clipped by 2 bases and J by 14 bases, with 23 bases between them. This CDR3 contains 15 residues. Looked up from germline, CDR1 is LGHNA and CDR2 is YNFKEQ. This chain's CDR3 is CASSQLGGAHVSPYF. CDR3 sequence (DNA): TGTGCCAGCAGCCAATTGGGGGGCGCCCATGTTTCGCCGTATTTT.

This clonotype has a handful of counts. The chain couples TRBV29-1 to TRBJ1-5, with TRBD1 identical over 9 bases. The CDR3 is 13 residues long. Germline CDR1 is SQVTM and CDR2 is ANQGSEA. V shed 6 bases and J 3 bases; nucleotides not matched to a gene: 3. CDR3 loop: CSVRTGDNQPQHF. Written as DNA, the CDR3 is TGCAGCGTAAGGACAGGGGACAATCAGCCCCAGCATTTT.

This clonotype was recorded a few times. The J gene is TRBJ2-7, the V gene TRBV3-1; 7 bases are a match to TRBD2. Trimming cost V 0 bases and J 6 bases; bases outside gene matches: 14. The germline CDR1 and CDR2 sequences are LGHDT and YNNKEL (reference sequence). CDR3 length: 17 amino acids. The CDR3 here is CASSQDAGAGQRVEQYF. CDR3 bases: TGTGCCAGCAGCCAAGATGCCGGAGCGGGGCAACGGGTCGAGCAGTACTTC.

The chain couples TRBV27 to TRBJ2-1, with 9 nucleotides matching TRBD2. Germline loops: CDR1 MNHEY, CDR2 SMNVEV (reference sequence). V shed 6 bases, J shed 8 bases, and the junction held 11 bases outside the gene matches. CDR3 length: 15 residues. The CDR3: CASSEPGLAGDEQFF. The DNA of the CDR3 is TGTGCCAGCAGCGAACCGGGACTAGCTGGTGATGAGCAGTTCTTC.

This clonotype was counted ten times or more. The CDR3 here is CASSFQGISYEQYF. The CDR3 DNA follows: TGTGCCAGCAGCTTCCAGGGTATCTCCTACGAGCAGTACTTC. The chain joins TRBV7-8 to TRBJ2-7, with D possibly matching TRBD1 (5 bases). Germline V gene sequence: CDR1 SGHVS, CDR2 FQNEAQ. Between the trimmed V and J ends, which lost 3 bases and 0 bases, there was a span of 9 bases. CDR3 length: 14 amino acids.

The sample holds many counts of this clonotype. The chain carries TRBV7-7 and TRBJ2-3; 12 bases line up with TRBD2. Germline V gene lookup returns CDR1 SSHAT and CDR2 FNYEAQ (reference sequence). The J segment lost 3 bases and the V segment lost 1 base, leaving 5 bases of the junction unmatched. CDR3 length: 17 amino acids. The CDR3 nucleotides read TGTGCCAGCAGCTTAGGTGCTAGCGGGAGGGCGACAGATACGCAGTATTTT. This sequence encodes CASSLGASGRATDTQYF.

This clonotype was detected many times. CDR3 sequence: CASGGGPISGANVLTF. The CDR3 DNA follows: TGTGCCAGCGGGGGGGGCCCAATCTCTGGGGCCAACGTCCTGACTTTC. The chain uses TRBV12-3 or TRBV12-4 and TRBJ2-6; the D gene is possibly TRBD2 (7 bases). Trimming stripped 8 bases from V and 0 bases from J, with 14 bases between. This CDR3 is 16 amino acids long.

This clonotype appeared a few times. This chain connects TRBV6-6 to TRBJ1-1; no reliable D call. The CDR3 runs 14 residues. V lost 0 bases and J 2 bases, leaving 7 bases between the germline ends. Germline CDR1 reads MNHNY; CDR2 reads SVGAGI (reference sequence). CDR3 DNA sequence: TGTGCCAGCAGTTACTCTCTGGGAAACACTGAAGCTTTCTTT. Its protein is CASSYSLGNTEAFF.

The sample holds many counts of this clonotype. The V call is TRBV7-3, the J call TRBJ2-7; 10 bases align to TRBD1. CDR1 SGHTA and CDR2 FQGTGA come from the germline V gene. V lost 2 bases and J lost 3; bases outside the gene matches: 4. The CDR3 covers 15 residues. The CDR3 loop reads CASSLGQGGIYEQYF. DNA for the CDR3: TGTGCCAGCAGCTTAGGACAGGGGGGTATCTACGAGCAGTACTTC.

This rearrangement joins TRBV28 to TRBJ2-7; no clear D. The CDR3 consists of 13 residues. V was trimmed by 1 base and J by 0 bases, leaving 4 bases between them. CDR1 is MDHEN, CDR2 SYDVKM, per germline. CDR3 sequence reads: CASSLSHSYEQYF. In nucleotides, the CDR3 is TGTGCCAGCAGTTTATCACACTCCTACGAGCAGTACTTC.

This clonotype was counted a few times. The J gene is TRBJ1-2, the V gene TRBV3-1; D is unclear. Germline CDR1 and CDR2: LGHDT and YNNKEL (reference sequence). The CDR3 covers 14 residues. Deletions cut 0 bases from V and 6 bases from J, with 11 bases between. In DNA form, the CDR3 reads TGTGCCAGCAGCCAAGAACAATTGGAGGATGGCTACACCTTC. This codes for CASSQEQLEDGYTF.

The chain uses TRBV11-2 and TRBJ1-3, with D tentatively TRBD1 (6 bases). The V end lost 5 bases, the J end lost 4 bases, and 6 bases lay between the germline ends. Germline loops: CDR1 SGHAT, CDR2 FQNNGV. This CDR3 has 12 residues. CDR3 amino acids: CASSQGGNTIYF. CDR3 nucleotides: TGTGCCAGCAGCCAGGGGGGAAACACCATATATTTT.

This clonotype was observed a handful of times. This chain's CDR3 is CASSLDVETQYF. The CDR3, as DNA: TGTGCCAGCAGCCTTGACGTAGAGACCCAGTACTTC. The V call is TRBV3-1, the J call TRBJ2-7; D remains unclear. The end of the DNA fits TRBJ2-5 better, so the J call may be wrong. Germline V gene lookup returns CDR1 LGHDT and CDR2 YNNKEL (reference sequence). CDR3 length equals 12 residues.

This clonotype was counted a few times. The chain is built from TRBV3-1 and TRBJ1-5; D gene uncertain. This CDR3 has 13 amino acids. Trimming removed 3 bases at V and 5 bases at J, with 8 bases between. Germline V gene lookup returns CDR1 LGHDT and CDR2 YNNKEL (reference sequence). The CDR3 nucleotides are TGTGCCAGCAGCCAGGGAGCAGATCAGCCCCAGCATTTT. It specifies CASSQGADQPQHF.

This clonotype appeared many times. The chain combines TRBV29-1 with TRBJ2-1, with a possible D match to TRBD1 (5 bases). V was cut by 3 bases and J by 10 bases, with 19 bases left in between. This CDR3 is 14 amino acids long. The germline CDR1 and CDR2 sequences are SQVTM and ANQGSEA. The CDR3 region is CSVDLTQGVREQFF. CDR3 nucleotides: TGCAGCGTTGACCTAACCCAAGGGGTGCGAGAGCAGTTCTTC.

V is TRBV24-1 and J is TRBJ1-1; 10 positions agree with TRBD1. V was pared by 3 bases and J by 3 bases, with 3 bases of the junction left unmatched. The CDR3 loop spans 15 amino acids. The germline CDR1 and CDR2 sequences are KGHDR and SFDVKD. Here the CDR3 reads CATSDPGTGDTEAFF. CDR3 DNA: TGTGCCACCAGTGATCCCGGGACAGGGGACACTGAAGCTTTCTTT.